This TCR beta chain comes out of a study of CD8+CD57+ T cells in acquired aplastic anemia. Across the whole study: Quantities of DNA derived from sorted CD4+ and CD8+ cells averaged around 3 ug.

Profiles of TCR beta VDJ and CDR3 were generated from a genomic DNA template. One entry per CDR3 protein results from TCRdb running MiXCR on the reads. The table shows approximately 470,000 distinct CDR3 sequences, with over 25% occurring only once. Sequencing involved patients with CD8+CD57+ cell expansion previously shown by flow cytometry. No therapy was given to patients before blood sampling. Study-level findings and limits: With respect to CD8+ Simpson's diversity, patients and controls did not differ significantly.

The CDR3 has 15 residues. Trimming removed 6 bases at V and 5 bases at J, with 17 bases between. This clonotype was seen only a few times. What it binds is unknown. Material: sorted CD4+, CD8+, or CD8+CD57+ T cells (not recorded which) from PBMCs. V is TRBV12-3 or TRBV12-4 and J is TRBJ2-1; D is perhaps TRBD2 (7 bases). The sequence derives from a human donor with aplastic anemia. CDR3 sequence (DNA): TGTGCCAGCAGCGGCAGGGTGGGGGGGCACAATGAGCAGTTCTTC. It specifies CASSGRVGGHNEQFF.